The entry below gives a single T cell receptor beta chain sequence along with its context. What it binds is not known. The table came from immunoSEQ multiplex PCR; TCRdb's copy has only in-frame clones and leaves some out. Of fewer than 3 million clones in the sample, around 92% were seen once. Germline V gives CDR1 SGDLS, CDR2 YYNGEE. The V and J ends lost 4 bases and 4 bases respectively, with 14 bases between them. The CDR3 covers 15 residues. Naive CD45RA+ and memory CD45RA-negative subsets were split from CD4+ cells. The data stem from a study of shared clonotypes between healthy human individuals. Overall study: Each donor had three CD4 naive, three CD4 memory, two CD8 naive and one CD8 memory plate.

Study-wide results and limits: Larger estimated richness was generally recorded for naive subsets relative to memory subsets.

This sequence joins TRBV9 and TRBJ2-2; a weak D match, TRBD1 (6 bases). The sequence came from a man aged 18 to 29 in good health. Some clones in this sample may be carry-over from other donors' samples. Source material: naive CD4+ T cells from PBMCs. Subset specified: CD45RA+ positively selected. The CDR3: CASSTTGSGTGELFF. CDR3 coding DNA: TGTGCCAGCAGCACTACAGGGTCTGGCACCGGGGAGCTGTTTTTT.